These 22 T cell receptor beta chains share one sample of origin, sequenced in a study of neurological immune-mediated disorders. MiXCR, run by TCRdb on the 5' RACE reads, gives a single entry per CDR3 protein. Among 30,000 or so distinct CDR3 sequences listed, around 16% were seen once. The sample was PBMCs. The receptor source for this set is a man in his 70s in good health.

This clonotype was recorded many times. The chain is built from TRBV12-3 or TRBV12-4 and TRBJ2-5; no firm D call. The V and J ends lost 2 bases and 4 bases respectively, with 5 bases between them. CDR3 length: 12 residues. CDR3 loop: CASSLTGETQYF. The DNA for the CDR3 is TGTGCCAGCAGTTTAACCGGAGAGACCCAGTACTTC.

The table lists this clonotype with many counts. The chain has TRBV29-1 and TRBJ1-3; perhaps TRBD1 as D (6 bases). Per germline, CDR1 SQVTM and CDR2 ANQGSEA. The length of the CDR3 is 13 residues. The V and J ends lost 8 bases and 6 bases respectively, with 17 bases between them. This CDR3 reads CSPNPRGENTIYF. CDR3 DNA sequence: TGCAGCCCGAACCCCAGGGGCGAAAACACCATATATTTT.

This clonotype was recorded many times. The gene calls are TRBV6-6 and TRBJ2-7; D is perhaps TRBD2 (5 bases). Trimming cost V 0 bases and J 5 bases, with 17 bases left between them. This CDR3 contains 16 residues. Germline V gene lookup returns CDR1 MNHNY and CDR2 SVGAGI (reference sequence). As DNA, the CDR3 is TGTGCCAGCAGTTACTCGAGAGGGCAGGTCATGGACGAGCAGTACTTC. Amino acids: CASSYSRGQVMDEQYF.

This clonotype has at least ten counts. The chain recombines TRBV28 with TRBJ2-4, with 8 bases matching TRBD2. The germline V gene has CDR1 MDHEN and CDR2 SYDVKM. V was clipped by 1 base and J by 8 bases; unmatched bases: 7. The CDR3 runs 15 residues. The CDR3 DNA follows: TGTGCCAGCAGTTTATCGGCGGGAGGTGTGGACATTCAGTACTTC. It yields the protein CASSLSAGGVDIQYF.

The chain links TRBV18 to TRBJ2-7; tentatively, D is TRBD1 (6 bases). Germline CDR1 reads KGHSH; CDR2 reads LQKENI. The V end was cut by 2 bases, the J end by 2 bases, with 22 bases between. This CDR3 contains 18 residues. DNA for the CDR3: TGTGCCAGCTCACCAACGCGGGTGTGGGGGCATTCCACCTACGAGCAGTACTTC. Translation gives CASSPTRVWGHSTYEQYF.

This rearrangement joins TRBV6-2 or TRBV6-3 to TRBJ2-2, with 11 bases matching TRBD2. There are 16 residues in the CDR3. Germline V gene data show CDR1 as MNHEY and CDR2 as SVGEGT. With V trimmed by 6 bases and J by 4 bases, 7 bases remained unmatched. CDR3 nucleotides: TGTGCCAGCAGCCTCGGACTAGCGGGCTTCACCGGGGAGCTGTTTTTT. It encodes CASSLGLAGFTGELFF.

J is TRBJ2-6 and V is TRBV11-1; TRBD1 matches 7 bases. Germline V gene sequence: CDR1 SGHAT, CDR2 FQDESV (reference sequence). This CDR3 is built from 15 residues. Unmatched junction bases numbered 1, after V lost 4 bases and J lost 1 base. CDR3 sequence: CASSYRGSGANVLTF. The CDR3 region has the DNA TGTGCCAGCAGCTACAGGGGATCTGGGGCCAACGTCCTGACTTTC.

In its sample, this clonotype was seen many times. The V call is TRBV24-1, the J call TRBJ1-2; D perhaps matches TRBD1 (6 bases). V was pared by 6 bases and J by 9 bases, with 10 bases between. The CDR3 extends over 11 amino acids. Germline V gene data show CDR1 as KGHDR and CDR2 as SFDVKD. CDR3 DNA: TGTGCCACCAGTTTCCGGGACAGCTACACCTTC. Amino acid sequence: CATSFRDSYTF.

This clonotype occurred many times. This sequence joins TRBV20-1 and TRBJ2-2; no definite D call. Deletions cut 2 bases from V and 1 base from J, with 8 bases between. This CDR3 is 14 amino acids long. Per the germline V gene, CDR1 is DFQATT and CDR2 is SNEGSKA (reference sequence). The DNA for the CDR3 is TGCAGTGCTAGACGGTCTAGGAACACCGGGGAGCTGTTTTTT. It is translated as CSARRSRNTGELFF.

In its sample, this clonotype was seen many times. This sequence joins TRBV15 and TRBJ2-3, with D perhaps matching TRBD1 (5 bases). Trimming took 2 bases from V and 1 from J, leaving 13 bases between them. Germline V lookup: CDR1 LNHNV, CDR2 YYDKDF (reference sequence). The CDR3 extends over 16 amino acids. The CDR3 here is CATSRTRVEGTDTQYF. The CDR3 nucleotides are TGTGCCACCAGCAGAACCAGGGTTGAGGGCACAGATACGCAGTATTTT. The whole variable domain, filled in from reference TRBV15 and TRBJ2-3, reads DAMVIQNPRYQVTQFGKPVTLSCSQTLNHNVMYWYQQKSSQAPKLLFHYYDKDFNNEADTPDNFQSRRPNTSFCFLDIRSPGLGDTAMYLCATSRTRVEGTDTQYFGPGTRLTVL.

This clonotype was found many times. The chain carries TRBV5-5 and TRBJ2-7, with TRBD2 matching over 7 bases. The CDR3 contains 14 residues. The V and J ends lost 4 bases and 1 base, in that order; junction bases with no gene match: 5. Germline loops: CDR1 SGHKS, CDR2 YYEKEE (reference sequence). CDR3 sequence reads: CASSPTSASYEQYF. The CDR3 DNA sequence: TGTGCCAGCAGCCCAACTAGCGCTTCCTACGAGCAGTACTTC.

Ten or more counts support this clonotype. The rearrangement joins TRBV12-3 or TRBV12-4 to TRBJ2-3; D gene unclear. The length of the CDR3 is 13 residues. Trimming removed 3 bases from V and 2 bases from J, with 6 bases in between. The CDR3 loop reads CASSFGNTDTQYF. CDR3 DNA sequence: TGTGCCAGCAGTTTTGGCAACACAGATACGCAGTATTTT.

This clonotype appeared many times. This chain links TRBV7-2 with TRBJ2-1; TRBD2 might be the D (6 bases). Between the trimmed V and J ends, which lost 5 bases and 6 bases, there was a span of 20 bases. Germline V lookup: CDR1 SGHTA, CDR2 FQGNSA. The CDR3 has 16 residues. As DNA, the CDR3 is TGTGCCAGCAGCCCTTTGGGCCTTGGGGGGAGCAATGAGCAGTTCTTC. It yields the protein CASSPLGLGGSNEQFF.

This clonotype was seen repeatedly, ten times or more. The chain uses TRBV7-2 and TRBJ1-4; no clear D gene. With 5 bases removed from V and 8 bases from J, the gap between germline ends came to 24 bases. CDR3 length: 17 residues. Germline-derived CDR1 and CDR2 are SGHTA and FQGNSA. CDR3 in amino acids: CASSAHRPGRLGEKLFF. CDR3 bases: TGTGCCAGCAGCGCCCACAGACCGGGCCGTCTAGGCGAAAAACTGTTTTTT.

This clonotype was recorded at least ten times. The CDR3: CASSYSRYSNQPQHF. CDR3 in DNA: TGTGCCAGCAGTTACTCGAGGTATAGCAATCAGCCCCAGCATTTT. The rearrangement links TRBV6-5 to TRBJ1-5; D is unresolved. The germline V gene encodes CDR1 MNHEY and CDR2 SVGAGI. The CDR3 totals 15 residues. V lost 0 bases, J lost 0 bases, and 6 bases lay in between.

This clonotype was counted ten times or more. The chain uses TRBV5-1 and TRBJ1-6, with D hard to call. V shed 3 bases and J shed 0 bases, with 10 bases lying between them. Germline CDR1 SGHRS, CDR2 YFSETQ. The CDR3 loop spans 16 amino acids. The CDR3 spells CASSWSDSSYNSPLHF. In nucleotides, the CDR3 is TGCGCCAGCAGCTGGAGCGATAGCTCCTATAATTCACCCCTCCACTTT.

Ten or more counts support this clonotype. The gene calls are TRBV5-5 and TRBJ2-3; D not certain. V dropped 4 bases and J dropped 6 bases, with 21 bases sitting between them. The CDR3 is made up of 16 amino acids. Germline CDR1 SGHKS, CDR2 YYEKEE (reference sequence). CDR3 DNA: TGTGCCAGCAGCCTGACCCCCGTGGTAGGGCGGGATACGCAGTATTTT. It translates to CASSLTPVVGRDTQYF.

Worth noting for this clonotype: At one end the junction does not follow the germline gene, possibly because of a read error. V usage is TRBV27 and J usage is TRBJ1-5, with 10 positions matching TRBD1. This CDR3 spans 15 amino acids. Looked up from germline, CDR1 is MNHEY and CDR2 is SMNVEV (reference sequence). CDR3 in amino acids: CVSSLGTGANQPQHF. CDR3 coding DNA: TGTGTCAGCAGTTTGGGGACAGGGGCCAATCAGCCCCAGCATTTT.

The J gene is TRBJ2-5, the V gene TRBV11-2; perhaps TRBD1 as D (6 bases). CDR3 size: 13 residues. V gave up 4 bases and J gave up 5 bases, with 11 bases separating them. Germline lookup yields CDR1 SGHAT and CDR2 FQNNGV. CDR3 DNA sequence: TGTGCCAGCAGCTCTACAGGGTCGGAGACCCAGTACTTC. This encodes CASSSTGSETQYF.

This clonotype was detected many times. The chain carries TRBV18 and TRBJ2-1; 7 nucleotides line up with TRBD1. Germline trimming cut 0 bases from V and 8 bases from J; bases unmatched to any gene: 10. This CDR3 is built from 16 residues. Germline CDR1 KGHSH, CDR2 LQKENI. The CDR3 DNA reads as TGTGCCAGCTCACCACCCCACAGGGGAGCAAGAGATGAGCAGTTCTTC. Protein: CASSPPHRGARDEQFF. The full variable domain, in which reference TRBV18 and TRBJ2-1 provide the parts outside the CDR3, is NAGVMQNPRHLVRRRGQEARLRCSPMKGHSHVYWYRQLPEEGLKFMVYLQKENIIDESGMPKERFSAEFPKEGPSILRIQQVVRGDSAAYFCASSPPHRGARDEQFFGPGTRLTVL.

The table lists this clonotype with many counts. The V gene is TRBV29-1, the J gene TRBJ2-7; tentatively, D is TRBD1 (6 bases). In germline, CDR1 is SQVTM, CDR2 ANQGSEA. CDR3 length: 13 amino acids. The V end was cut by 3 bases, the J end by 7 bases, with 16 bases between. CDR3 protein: CSVEKGRGEEQYF. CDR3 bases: TGCAGCGTTGAGAAGGGCAGGGGTGAGGAGCAGTACTTC.

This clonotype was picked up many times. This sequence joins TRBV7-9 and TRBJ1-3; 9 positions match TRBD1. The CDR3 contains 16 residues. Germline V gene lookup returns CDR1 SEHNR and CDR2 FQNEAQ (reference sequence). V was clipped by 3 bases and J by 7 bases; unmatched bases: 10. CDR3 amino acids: CASSFSGTGKGNTIYF. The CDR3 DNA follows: TGTGCCAGCAGCTTTTCCGGGACAGGGAAGGGCAACACCATATATTTT.